The 28 T cell receptor beta chains given below trace back to one sample, sequenced in a study of blood T cell repertoires in COVID-19. Clones were read by immunoSEQ multiplex PCR, and TCRdb kept only the in-frame ones, dropping some. Of more than 200,000 clones in the sample, 75% to 90% were seen once. The sequenced sample consisted of peripheral blood. The source is a middle-aged man with acute or convalescent COVID-19.

The rearrangement links TRBV5-5 to TRBJ1-4; 8 nucleotides agree with TRBD1. There are 16 residues in the CDR3. The J segment lost 6 bases and the V segment lost 2 bases, leaving 9 bases of the junction unmatched. The germline V gene has CDR1 SGHKS and CDR2 YYEKEE (reference sequence). The CDR3 DNA is TGTGCCAGCAGCTTTTTCCTCGGACAGGGTTATGAAAAACTGTTTTTT. Translating gives CASSFFLGQGYEKLFF.

The chain carries TRBV7-9 and TRBJ2-1; 8 bases are shared with TRBD2. Germline trimming cut 5 bases from V and 12 bases from J; bases unmatched to any gene: 12. Germline lookup yields CDR1 SEHNR and CDR2 FQNEAQ (reference sequence). The CDR3 totals 14 residues. The CDR3: CASSLYSGSGGQFF. CDR3 DNA: TGTGCCAGCAGCCTTTACTCCGGGAGCGGGGGGCAGTTCTTC.

The genes are TRBV7-2 and TRBJ2-7; D possibly corresponds to TRBD2 (7 bases). Germline V CDR1 and CDR2: SGHTA, FQGNSA. The CDR3 is made up of 15 amino acids. The V end was cut by 4 bases, the J end by 2 bases, with 15 bases between. CDR3 sequence: CASSSFGGTTYEQYF. The CDR3 DNA reads as TGTGCCAGCAGCTCCTTCGGGGGGACAACCTACGAGCAGTACTTC.

The CDR3 is CASSPYRTSGRSDTQYF. The CDR3 nucleotides read TGTGCCAGCAGCCCATACCGGACTAGCGGGAGATCAGATACGCAGTATTTT. J is TRBJ2-3 and V is TRBV7-3, with TRBD2 identical over 13 bases. Germline V gene lookup returns CDR1 SGHTA and CDR2 FQGTGA. The V and J ends lost 5 bases and 4 bases, in that order; junction bases with no gene match: 9. The CDR3 is 17 amino acids.

In its sample, this clone was seen a few times. The V gene is TRBV6-5, the J gene TRBJ1-2; 10 bases match TRBD1. CDR1 and CDR2 from the germline V gene are MNHEY and SVGAGI. The CDR3 runs 13 residues. The V segment lost 10 bases and the J segment 4 bases; nucleotides outside the gene matches: 6. The CDR3 loop reads CATRDRGTYGYTF. CDR3 nucleotides: TGTGCCACCCGGGACAGGGGTACCTATGGCTACACCTTC.

The sample holds one count of this clone. V usage is TRBV19 and J usage is TRBJ1-2, with a tentative D call TRBD1 (6 bases). CDR1 is LNHDA and CDR2 is SQIVND in the germline V gene (reference sequence). With 3 bases removed from V and 6 bases from J, the gap between germline ends came to 17 bases. This CDR3 is 15 amino acids long. In DNA, the CDR3 is TGTGCCAGTAGTATTCGAACCGACAGGACTCATGGCTACACCTTC. Amino acid sequence: CASSIRTDRTHGYTF.

There are a few counts of this clone. This specimen includes other DNA sequences encoding the same CDR3. The V gene is TRBV18, the J gene TRBJ1-1; 8 bases are shared with TRBD1. Unmatched junction bases numbered 4, after V lost 6 bases and J lost 1 base. This CDR3 contains 14 residues. The germline gives CDR1 KGHSH, CDR2 LQKENI. CDR3 in DNA: TGTGCCAGCTCTCCGACAGGGGAGAACACTGAAGCTTTCTTT. This sequence encodes CASSPTGENTEAFF. Complete variable domain (other parts from reference TRBV18 and TRBJ1-1): NAGVMQNPRHLVRRRGQEARLRCSPMKGHSHVYWYRQLPEEGLKFMVYLQKENIIDESGMPKERFSAEFPKEGPSILRIQQVVRGDSAAYFCASSPTGENTEAFFGQGTRLTVV.

The J gene is TRBJ2-1, the V gene TRBV5-5; TRBD2 aligns across 11 bases. There are 17 residues in the CDR3. The ends lost 1 base at V and 2 bases at J; junction bases unmatched: 5. Germline V lookup: CDR1 SGHKS, CDR2 YYEKEE (reference sequence). The CDR3 sequence: CASSLRASGGTYNEQFF. CDR3 nucleotide sequence: TGTGCCAGCAGCTTGAGGGCTAGCGGGGGGACCTACAATGAGCAGTTCTTC. Combining the CDR3 with reference TRBV5-5 and TRBJ2-1 gives the whole variable domain DAGVTQSPTHLIKTRGQQVTLRCSPISGHKSVSWYQQVLGQGPQFIFQYYEKEERGRGNFPDRFSARQFPNYSSELNVNALLLGDSALYLCASSLRASGGTYNEQFFGPGTRLTVL.

Many counts were recorded for this clone. The chain has TRBV5-6 and TRBJ1-2; 8 nucleotides line up with TRBD1. The CDR3 has 15 amino acids. The J segment lost 7 bases and the V segment lost 6 bases, leaving 14 bases of the junction unmatched. Per the germline V gene, CDR1 is SGHDT and CDR2 is YYEEEE. This chain's CDR3 is CASNPKSAGGFGYTF. DNA of the CDR3: TGTGCCAGCAACCCTAAATCGGCAGGGGGCTTTGGCTACACCTTC.

This sequence joins TRBV19 and TRBJ1-5, with D hard to call. The CDR3 spans 16 residues. The germline gives CDR1 LNHDA, CDR2 SQIVND (reference sequence). Trimming took off 5 bases at V and 6 bases at J, with 20 bases between the two ends. CDR3 sequence (DNA): TGTGCCAGTAGTCTCCTTCCGGGAGGCTCGGGTCAGCCCCAGCATTTT. Translating gives CASSLLPGGSGQPQHF.

The rearrangement uses TRBV7-9 and TRBJ1-4; 7 bases align to TRBD1. Germline loops: CDR1 SEHNR, CDR2 FQNEAQ (reference sequence). V was pared by 4 bases and J by 6 bases, with 14 bases of the junction left unmatched. The CDR3 extends over 17 amino acids. The CDR3 is CASSSLEQTGFDEKLFF. The CDR3 DNA follows: TGTGCCAGCAGCTCACTAGAGCAGACAGGGTTTGATGAAAAACTGTTTTTT.

The gene calls are TRBV30 and TRBJ1-2; 7 nucleotides align to TRBD1. CDR1 is GTSNPN, CDR2 SVGIG, per germline (reference sequence). J gave up 8 bases and V 2 bases, and 11 bases lay outside the gene matches. The CDR3 covers 14 residues. The CDR3 protein is CAWSRDNRGDGYTF. DNA of the CDR3: TGTGCCTGGAGTAGGGATAACAGGGGAGACGGCTACACCTTC.

This chain joins TRBV12-3 or TRBV12-4 and TRBJ1-1, with a tentative D call TRBD1 (5 bases). The CDR3 covers 13 residues. V gave up 6 bases and J gave up 2 bases, with 10 bases separating them. In DNA, the CDR3 is TGTGCCAGCAGGGAAGGGGTAAACACTGAAGCTTTCTTT. Protein sequence: CASREGVNTEAFF.

This chain links TRBV9 with TRBJ2-1; TRBD2 might be the D (6 bases). Looked up from germline, CDR1 is SGDLS and CDR2 is YYNGEE. The V gene lost 0 bases and the J gene lost 9 bases, with 13 bases spanning the gap. The CDR3 runs to 14 residues. The CDR3 region is CASSVASGDSEQFF. The CDR3 DNA is TGTGCCAGCAGCGTAGCATCGGGAGATTCTGAGCAGTTCTTC.

Comment on this clone: This specimen includes other DNA sequences encoding the same CDR3. The chain recombines TRBV30 with TRBJ1-5, with 8 bases that match TRBD1. The ends lost 1 base at V and 6 bases at J; junction bases unmatched: 5. The CDR3 extends over 14 amino acids. CDR1 and CDR2 (germline): GTSNPN, SVGIG (reference sequence). The CDR3 loop reads CAWSGGTGGQPQHF. The CDR3 region has the DNA TGTGCCTGGAGTGGGGGTACAGGGGGTCAGCCCCAGCATTTT.

The chain combines TRBV29-1 with TRBJ1-2; the D is unclear. From germline, CDR1 is SQVTM and CDR2 ANQGSEA. CDR3 length: 13 amino acids. Trimming removed 4 bases from V and 3 bases from J, with 12 bases in between. The CDR3 here is CSVATDNYYGYTF. The CDR3 bases are TGCAGCGTTGCGACCGACAACTACTATGGCTACACCTTC.

This clone was counted only a few times. V is TRBV18 and J is TRBJ2-7, with unresolved D. Germline-derived CDR1 and CDR2 are KGHSH and LQKENI. V was shortened by 2 bases and J by 4 bases, with 9 bases between the two germline ends. The CDR3 loop spans 13 amino acids. In DNA, the CDR3 is TGTGCCAGCTCACCAGCGAACGATTACGAGCAGTACTTC. This encodes CASSPANDYEQYF.

This clone was found once. The gene calls are TRBV7-2 and TRBJ2-1; D unclear. CDR1 is SGHTA, CDR2 FQGNSA, per germline. V lost 1 base to trimming and J lost 0 bases, with 7 bases between them. This CDR3 is built from 15 residues. The DNA for the CDR3 is TGTGCCAGCAGCTTAGGTGGGCGCTCCTACAATGAGCAGTTCTTC. The encoded protein is CASSLGGRSYNEQFF.

The V call is TRBV4-2, the J call TRBJ2-7; the D gene is possibly TRBD2 (6 bases). Germline V gives CDR1 LGHNA, CDR2 YNFKEQ. The V and J ends lost 0 bases and 3 bases respectively, with 12 bases between them. The CDR3 extends over 15 amino acids. This CDR3 reads CASSQDRAGFYEQYF. In DNA, the CDR3 is TGTGCCAGCAGCCAAGATAGGGCGGGGTTCTACGAGCAGTACTTC.

As for this clone: A much larger clone is a single base away; this may be a read error. The chain carries TRBV7-6 and TRBJ2-7; 9 nucleotides match TRBD1. Trimming removed 4 bases from V and 2 bases from J; junction bases left unmatched: 3. The CDR3 totals 14 residues. CDR1 is SGHVS and CDR2 is FNYEAQ in the germline V gene. CDR3 nucleotide sequence: TGTGCCAGCAGCTCCGGGACAGGGCCCTACGAGCAGTACTTC. This encodes CASSSGTGPYEQYF.

This chain uses TRBV7-2 with TRBJ1-1; D remains ambiguous. Germline V gives CDR1 SGHTA, CDR2 FQGNSA. The ends were cut back, 7 bases at V and 0 bases at J, with 9 bases in the middle. This CDR3 has 13 residues. The CDR3 region has the DNA TGTGCCAGCACCGAGGATTTGAACACTGAAGCTTTCTTT. Encoded protein: CASTEDLNTEAFF.

This sequence joins TRBV3-1 (or the pseudogene TRBV3-2) and TRBJ2-7, with D possibly TRBD1 on 6 matching bases. The CDR3 is made up of 15 amino acids. V was cut by 8 bases and J by 1 base, with 18 bases left in between. Germline V gene data show CDR1 as LGHDT and CDR2 as YNNKEL (reference sequence). The CDR3 here is CASSTAQGPSYEQYF. As DNA, the CDR3 is TGTGCCAGCTCAACCGCGCAGGGGCCATCCTACGAGCAGTACTTC.

The chain is built from TRBV13 and TRBJ2-1; D gene unclear. Trimming stripped 3 bases from V and 0 bases from J, with 9 bases between. The CDR3 runs to 15 residues. Germline lookup yields CDR1 PRHDT and CDR2 FYEKMQ (reference sequence). The CDR3 DNA reads TGTGCCAGCAGCTTCTGGAGTTCCTCCTACAATGAGCAGTTCTTC. This sequence encodes CASSFWSSSYNEQFF.

The rearrangement uses TRBV6-5 and TRBJ1-1; D is possibly TRBD1 (5 bases). Germline V gives CDR1 MNHEY, CDR2 SVGAGI. CDR3 length: 14 amino acids. Between the trimmed V and J ends, which lost 3 bases and 4 bases, there was a span of 12 bases. The CDR3 is CASSYQGLGTEAFF. As DNA, the CDR3 is TGTGCCAGCAGTTATCAGGGCTTGGGCACTGAAGCTTTCTTT.

This clone was detected once. The J gene is TRBJ2-7, the V gene TRBV27; no clear D gene. The CDR3 covers 15 residues. Trimming stripped 2 bases from V and 0 bases from J, with 11 bases between. CDR1 and CDR2 (germline): MNHEY, SMNVEV (reference sequence). The CDR3 sequence: CASSLLRSSSYEQYF. CDR3 nucleotides: TGTGCCAGCAGTTTACTCAGGTCAAGCTCCTACGAGCAGTACTTC.

The chain links TRBV2 to TRBJ1-5; 8 bases fit TRBD1. The CDR3 covers 14 residues. Trimming at V came to 6 bases and at J to 5 bases, leaving 6 bases not matched to a gene. Germline V gene data show CDR1 as SNHLY and CDR2 as FYNNEI. DNA for the CDR3: TGTGCCAGCAGGGGCGACAGGGGACATCAGCCCCAGCATTTT. It codes for CASRGDRGHQPQHF.

The gene calls are TRBV7-3 and TRBJ2-4, with D tentatively TRBD2 (6 bases). V was clipped by 0 bases and J by 8 bases, with 11 bases between them. Germline CDR1 SGHTA, CDR2 FQGTGA. The CDR3 has 14 amino acids. CDR3 amino acids: CASSLTRSGDIQYF. CDR3 DNA: TGTGCCAGCAGCTTAACCCGATCGGGGGACATTCAGTACTTC. Complete variable domain (other parts from reference TRBV7-3 and TRBJ2-4): GAGVSQTPSNKVTEKGKYVELRCDPISGHTALYWYRQSLGQGPEFLIYFQGTGAADDSGLPNDRFFAVRPEGSVSTLKIQRTERGDSAVYLCASSLTRSGDIQYFGAGTRLSVL.

This sequence joins TRBV10-1 and TRBJ1-1, with D tentatively TRBD1 (6 bases). V dropped 3 bases and J dropped 0 bases, with 11 bases sitting between them. The CDR3 sequence is 15 residues long. CDR1 and CDR2 (germline): WNHNN, SYGVQD (reference sequence). The CDR3 DNA reads TGCGCCAGCAGTGAAATAAGGGGGATGAACACTGAAGCTTTCTTT. Translated, it gives CASSEIRGMNTEAFF.